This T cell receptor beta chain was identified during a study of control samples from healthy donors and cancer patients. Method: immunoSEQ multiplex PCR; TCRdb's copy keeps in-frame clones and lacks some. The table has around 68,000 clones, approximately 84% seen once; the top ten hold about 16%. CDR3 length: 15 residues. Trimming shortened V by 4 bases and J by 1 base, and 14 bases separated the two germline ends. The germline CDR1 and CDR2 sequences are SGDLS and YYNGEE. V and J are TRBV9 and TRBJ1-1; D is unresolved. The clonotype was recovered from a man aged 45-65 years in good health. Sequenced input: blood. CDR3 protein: CASSTSRGGNTEAFF. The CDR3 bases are TGTGCCAGCAGCACAAGCCGGGGTGGGAACACTGAAGCTTTCTTT.